These 2 T cell receptor beta chains originate from one sample sequenced in a study of vaccination effects on CD4 cells after COVID-19. No antigen has been identified for these receptors. Antigen-specific CD4+ T cells were first expanded with viral peptide pools by the ViraFEST assay and only then sequenced. The culture ran for roughly ten days before CD4+ T cells were isolated. Here immunoSEQ multiplex PCR was the method, and the copy in TCRdb shows in-frame clones only, minus some. The sample contains some 59,000 clones, roughly 80% of which appear only once. The input for sequencing was CD4+ T cells from PBMCs cultured with HCoV-229E spike peptides, taken before COVID-19 vaccination. The receptors shown here come from a human donor who received a COVID-19 vaccine.

This clone was counted once. The V call is TRBV27, the J call TRBJ1-2, with D unresolved. CDR1 is MNHEY, CDR2 SMNVEV, per germline (reference sequence). Trimming cost V 6 bases and J 5 bases, with 10 bases left between them. CDR3 size: 12 residues. The CDR3 reads CASRRNGYGYTF. CDR3 coding DNA: TGTGCCAGCAGAAGAAACGGGTATGGCTACACCTTC.

This clone was picked up one time. The chain carries TRBV18 and TRBJ2-3; D may be TRBD2 (6 bases). Germline-derived CDR1 and CDR2 are KGHSH and LQKENI. Trimming took off 2 bases at V and 2 bases at J, with 8 bases between the two ends. The CDR3 has 14 amino acids. CDR3 protein: CASSPSGDTDTQYF. The CDR3 nucleotides are TGTGCCAGCTCACCATCGGGAGACACAGATACGCAGTATTTT.